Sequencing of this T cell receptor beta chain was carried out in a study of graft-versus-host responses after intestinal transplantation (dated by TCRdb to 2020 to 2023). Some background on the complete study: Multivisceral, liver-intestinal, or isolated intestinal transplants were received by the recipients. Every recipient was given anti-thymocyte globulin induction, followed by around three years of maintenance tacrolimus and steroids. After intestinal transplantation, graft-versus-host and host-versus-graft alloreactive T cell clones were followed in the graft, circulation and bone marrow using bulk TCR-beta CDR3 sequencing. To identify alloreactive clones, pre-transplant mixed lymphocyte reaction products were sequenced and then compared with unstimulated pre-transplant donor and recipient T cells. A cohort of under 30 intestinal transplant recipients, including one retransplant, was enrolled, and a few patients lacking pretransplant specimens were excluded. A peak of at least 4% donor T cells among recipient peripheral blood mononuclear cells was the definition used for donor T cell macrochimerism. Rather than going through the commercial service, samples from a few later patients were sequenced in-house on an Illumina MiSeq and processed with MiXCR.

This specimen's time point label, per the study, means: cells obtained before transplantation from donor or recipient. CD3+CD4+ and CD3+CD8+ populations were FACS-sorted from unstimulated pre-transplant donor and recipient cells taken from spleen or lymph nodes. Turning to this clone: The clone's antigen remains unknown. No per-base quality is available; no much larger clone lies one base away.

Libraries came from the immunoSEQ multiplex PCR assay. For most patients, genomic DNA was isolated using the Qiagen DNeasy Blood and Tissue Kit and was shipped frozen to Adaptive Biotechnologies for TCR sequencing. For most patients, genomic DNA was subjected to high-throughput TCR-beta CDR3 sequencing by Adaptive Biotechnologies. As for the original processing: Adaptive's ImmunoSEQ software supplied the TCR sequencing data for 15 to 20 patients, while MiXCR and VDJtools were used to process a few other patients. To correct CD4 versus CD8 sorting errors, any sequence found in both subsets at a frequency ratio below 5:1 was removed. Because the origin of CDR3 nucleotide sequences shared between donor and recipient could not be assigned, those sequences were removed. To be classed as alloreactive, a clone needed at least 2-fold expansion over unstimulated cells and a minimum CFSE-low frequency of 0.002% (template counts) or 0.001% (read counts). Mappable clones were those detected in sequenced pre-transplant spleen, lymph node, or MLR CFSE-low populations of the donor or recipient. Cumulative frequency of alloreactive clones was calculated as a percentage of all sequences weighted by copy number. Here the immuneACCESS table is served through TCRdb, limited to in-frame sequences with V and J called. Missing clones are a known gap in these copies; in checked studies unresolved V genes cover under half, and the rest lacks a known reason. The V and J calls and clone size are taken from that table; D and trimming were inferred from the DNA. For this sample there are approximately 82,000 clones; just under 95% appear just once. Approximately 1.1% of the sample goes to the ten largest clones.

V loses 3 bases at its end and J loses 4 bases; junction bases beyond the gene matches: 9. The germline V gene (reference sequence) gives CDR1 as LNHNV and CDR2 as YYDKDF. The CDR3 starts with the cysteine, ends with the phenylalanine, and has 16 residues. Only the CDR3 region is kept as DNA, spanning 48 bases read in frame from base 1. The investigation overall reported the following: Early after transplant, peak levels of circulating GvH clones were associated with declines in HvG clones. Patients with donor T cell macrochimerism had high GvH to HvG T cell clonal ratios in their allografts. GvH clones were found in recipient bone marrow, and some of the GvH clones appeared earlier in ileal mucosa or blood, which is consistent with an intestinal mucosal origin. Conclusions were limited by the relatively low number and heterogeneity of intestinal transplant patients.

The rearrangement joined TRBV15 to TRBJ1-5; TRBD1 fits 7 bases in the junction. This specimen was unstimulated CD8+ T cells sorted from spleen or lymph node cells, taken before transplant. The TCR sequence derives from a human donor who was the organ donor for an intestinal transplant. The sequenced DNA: TGTGCCACCAGCAGGGGGAGGACAGGACCTAATCAGCCCCAGCATTTT. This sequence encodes CATSRGRTGPNQPQHF. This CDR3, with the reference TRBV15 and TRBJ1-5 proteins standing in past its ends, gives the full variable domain DAMVIQNPRYQVTQFGKPVTLSCSQTLNHNVMYWYQQKSSQAPKLLFHYYDKDFNNEADTPDNFQSRRPNTSFCFLDIRSPGLGDTAMYLCATSRGRTGPNQPQHFGDGTRLSIL.